A single sample is the source of the 19 T cell receptor beta chains below, sequenced in a study of T cells in Graves' hyperthyroidism and ophthalmopathy (dated 2019 in TCRdb). The method was multiplex PCR. The sequencer listed for this sample is Illumina HiSeq 2000. TCR beta CDR3 regions were amplified from RNA transcripts. The TCR CDR3 was subjected to a first round of RT-PCR using the HTBI primer set and the Qiagen OneStep RT-PCR kit. Starting from the raw public reads, TCRdb applied fastp trimming at Q25, assembled clones with MiXCR and retained in-frame beta chains. All rows with the same CDR3 protein become a single entry with the most common DNA and genes. This sample is represented by about 330,000 distinct CDR3 sequences; approximately 13% of them were singletons. The ten biggest clones cover 34% of the sample. Material: blood. These TCRs come from a woman in her thirties or forties with Graves' ophthalmopathy.

Notes on this clonotype: A read error may be the cause here, since a much bigger clone is one base away. V and J are TRBV2 and TRBJ2-4; the match to TRBD2 covers 7 bases. CDR1 and CDR2 (germline): SNHLY, FYNNEI. This CDR3 comprises 16 residues. With V trimmed by 10 bases and J by 5 bases, 17 bases remained unmatched. The CDR3 loop reads CATLVGGPEGQNIQYF. DNA for the CDR3: TGTGCCACACTAGTGGGAGGGCCCGAGGGGCAAAACATTCAGTACTTC. Full variable domain (remainder filled in from reference TRBV2 and TRBJ2-4): EPEVTQTPSHQVTQMGQEVILRCVPISNHLYFYWYRQILGQKVEFLVSFYNNEISEKSEIFDDQFSVERPDGSNFTLKIRSTKLEDSAMYFCATLVGGPEGQNIQYFGAGTRLSVL.

This clonotype occurred many times. This rearrangement joins TRBV28 to TRBJ1-2; D call uncertain. V was pared by 4 bases and J by 5 bases, with 17 bases between. Germline V CDR1 and CDR2: MDHEN, SYDVKM. The CDR3 loop spans 15 amino acids. CDR3 sequence (DNA): TGTGCCAGCAGTTCAACAGTACTCCCGGGGTATGGCTACACCTTC. Translated: CASSSTVLPGYGYTF.

In this sample, this clonotype turned up many times. V and J are TRBV6-1 and TRBJ1-2; D is unclear. Germline CDR1 and CDR2: MNHNS and SASEGT. The CDR3 loop spans 12 amino acids. V was trimmed by 6 bases and J by 4 bases, leaving 9 bases between them. The CDR3 region has the DNA TGTGCCAGCAGGCCGGCCCTCTATGGCTACACCTTC. It translates to CASRPALYGYTF.

On this clonotype: A much larger clone differs by one base, so this may be a read error. The chain uses TRBV4-1 and TRBJ2-5; either TRBD1 or TRBD2 may supply D (5 bases each). CDR1 MGHRA and CDR2 YSYEKL come from the germline V gene. This CDR3 has 14 amino acids. CDR3 protein: CAGSQRGSQETQYF. The DNA for the CDR3 is TGCGCCGGCAGCCAGAGGGGCAGTCAAGAGACCCAGTACTTC.

This clonotype turned up a few times. The chain is built from TRBV20-1 and TRBJ1-2; possible D gene TRBD1, 5 bases. The CDR3 contains 15 residues. V was cut by 4 bases and J by 1 base, with 16 bases left in between. In germline, CDR1 is DFQATT, CDR2 SNEGSKA (reference sequence). CDR3 sequence reads: CSATGGEDFNYGYTF. The CDR3 nucleotides are TGCAGTGCTACCGGGGGAGAGGACTTTAACTATGGCTACACCTTC.

In its sample, this clonotype was seen a few times. This may come from a read error, since a much larger clone is one base off. The chain links TRBV7-7 to TRBJ2-1; 12 positions agree with TRBD2. CDR1 is SSHAT, CDR2 FNYEAQ, per germline (reference sequence). The CDR3 sequence is 15 residues long. CDR3 nucleotides: TGTACTAGCAGCTTTGGGACTAGCGGGTACAATGAGCAGTTCTTC. This encodes CTSSFGTSGYNEQFF.

This clonotype showed up many times. This chain links TRBV7-2 with TRBJ1-1; perhaps TRBD1 as D (6 bases). Germline V gene data show CDR1 as SGHTA and CDR2 as FQGNSA. The V end was cut by 0 bases, the J end by 0 bases, with 17 bases between. This CDR3 comprises 18 residues. The CDR3: CASSLAGTYYRMNTEAFF. The CDR3 nucleotides are TGTGCCAGCAGCTTAGCAGGGACATACTACCGCATGAACACTGAAGCTTTCTTT. Variable domain in full (rest from reference TRBV7-2 and TRBJ1-1): GAGVSQSPSNKVTEKGKDVELRCDPISGHTALYWYRQSLGQGLEFLIYFQGNSAPDKSGLPSDRFSAERTGGSVSTLTIQRTQQEDSAVYLCASSLAGTYYRMNTEAFFGQGTRLTVV.

Note on this clonotype: This CDR3 is missing its conserved last phenylalanine or tryptophan, likely due to a read error. The chain is built from TRBV19 and TRBJ1-2, with 7 bases lining up with TRBD1. The CDR3 contains 16 residues. V was clipped by 2 bases and J by 0 bases; unmatched bases: 6. Germline V CDR1 and CDR2: LNHDA, SQIVND (reference sequence). The CDR3 loop is CASSIRDSGANYGYTS. CDR3 nucleotide sequence: TGTGCCAGTAGTATACGGGACAGTGGAGCTAACTATGGCTACACCTCC.

This clonotype was seen ten or more times. The chain links TRBV12-3 or TRBV12-4 to TRBJ2-5, with a weak D call TRBD2 (8 bases). CDR3 length: 16 residues. Trimming removed 5 bases at V and 5 bases at J, with 21 bases between. CDR3 DNA sequence: TGTGCCAGCAGTAGCCCCCGGGGGGGCAGGGGGGAGACCCAGTACTTC. It encodes CASSSPRGGRGETQYF.

Ten or more counts support this clonotype. The chain couples TRBV6-1 to TRBJ2-3, with 7 bases matching TRBD2. CDR1 MNHNS and CDR2 SASEGT come from the germline V gene. This CDR3 has 14 amino acids. V lost 8 bases and J lost 5; bases outside the gene matches: 10. DNA of the CDR3: TGTGCCAGCTCCGATCCAGGGAGGGAAGATACGCAGTATTTT. This translates into CASSDPGREDTQYF.

Remarks on this clonotype: One junction end disagrees with the germline gene, perhaps due to a read error. The chain has TRBV3-1 and TRBJ2-1; the D gene is possibly TRBD2 (6 bases). CDR3 length: 17 residues. Germline loops: CDR1 LGHDT, CDR2 YNNKEL (reference sequence). The CDR3 sequence is CASSQDEAGSSYNEQFF. The CDR3 nucleotides are TGTGCCAGCAGTCAAGACGAGGCCGGGAGCTCCTACAATGAGCAGTTCTTC.

This clonotype was observed a handful of times. This sequence joins TRBV20-1 and TRBJ1-2, with D perhaps matching TRBD1 (6 bases). This CDR3 contains 14 residues. Trimming took off 0 bases at V and 5 bases at J, with 13 bases between the two ends. Germline lookup yields CDR1 DFQATT and CDR2 SNEGSKA (reference sequence). The CDR3 protein is CSAREAGQIYGYTF. The CDR3 bases are TGCAGTGCTAGAGAGGCCGGACAGATATATGGCTACACCTTC.

The sample holds many counts of this clonotype. This chain links TRBV6-5 with TRBJ2-7; 8 bases agree with TRBD2. This CDR3 is 13 amino acids long. V shed 2 bases and J 6 bases; nucleotides not matched to a gene: 3. Germline-derived CDR1 and CDR2 are MNHEY and SVGAGI. CDR3 nucleotides: TGTGCCAGCAGTTACGCGGGGGGAAGCGAGCAGTACTTC. Encoded protein: CASSYAGGSEQYF.

This clonotype appeared a few times. The genes are TRBV7-8 and TRBJ1-3; D is unclear. The CDR3 has 16 amino acids. The ends were cut back, 2 bases at V and 1 base at J, with 12 bases in the middle. Germline CDR1 SGHVS, CDR2 FQNEAQ. The CDR3 sequence is CASSLRGDRSGNTIYF. The CDR3 DNA is TGTGCCAGCAGCTTACGCGGGGATCGATCTGGAAACACCATATATTTT.

The table lists this clonotype with many counts. This chain connects TRBV28 to TRBJ1-1, with D hard to call. Germline loops: CDR1 MDHEN, CDR2 SYDVKM. CDR3 length equals 13 residues. Between the trimmed V and J ends, which lost 3 bases and 2 bases, there was a span of 7 bases. DNA of the CDR3: TGTGCCAGCAGTTTGGAGCTAAACACTGAAGCTTTCTTT. This encodes CASSLELNTEAFF.

The CDR3, as DNA: TGTGCCAGCAGCCAAGTGAGGAATGAGCAGTTCTTC. Amino acid sequence: CASSQVRNEQFF. V gene TRBV3-1 combines with J gene TRBJ2-1; D is ambiguous. This CDR3 has 12 residues. V was trimmed by 1 base and J by 7 bases, leaving 5 bases between them. Germline CDR1 is LGHDT and CDR2 is YNNKEL (reference sequence).

In its sample, this clonotype was seen a few times. This sequence joins TRBV30 and TRBJ2-3, with D unclear. The CDR3 totals 13 residues. The V and J ends lost 1 base and 1 base respectively, with 6 bases between them. Germline-derived CDR1 and CDR2 are GTSNPN and SVGIG (reference sequence). The CDR3 DNA reads as TGTGCCTGGAGTGGCCAACGCACAGATACGCAGTATTTT. It specifies CAWSGQRTDTQYF.

This clonotype was seen ten or more times. J is TRBJ1-1 and V is TRBV2, with D possibly matching TRBD1 (5 bases). V lost 10 bases, J lost 1 base, and 19 bases lay in between. Germline assignment: CDR1 SNHLY and CDR2 FYNNEI. CDR3 length equals 15 residues. CDR3 sequence (DNA): TGTGCCAACAGACTAACGGACATATCGAACACTGAAGCTTTCTTT. This encodes CANRLTDISNTEAFF.

Details on this clonotype: A much larger clone lies a single base off, so this may be a read error. V usage is TRBV5-5 and J usage is TRBJ1-6; a weak D match, TRBD1 (5 bases). This CDR3 region has 14 residues. The germline gives CDR1 SGHKS, CDR2 YYEKEE (reference sequence). The CDR3 region is CASSFQGSSSSLHF. The CDR3, as DNA: TGTGCCAGCAGCTTCCAGGGATCGTCTTCATCCCTCCACTTT.